This TCR beta chain was observed in a study of T cell changes during pregnancy in multiple sclerosis. The germline V and J ends were trimmed by 8 bases and 4 bases, with 9 bases remaining between them. This CDR3 comprises 13 residues. Germline loops: CDR1 SNHLY, CDR2 FYNNEI. Assay: immunoSEQ multiplex PCR; the TCRdb copy retains only in-frame clones and omits some. The data contain some 55,000 clones, around nine tenths of them singletons. Only one count was recorded for this clone. The genes are TRBV2 and TRBJ2-6; D unclear. The sequenced material came from peripheral blood from another person, used as feeder cells. This receptor was taken from a human donor whose cells served as feeder cells for cultures in a pregnancy study. CDR3: CASYWGGANVLTF. The CDR3 DNA follows: TGTGCCAGCTACTGGGGAGGGGCCAACGTCCTGACTTTC. The full variable domain, its missing parts supplied by reference TRBV2 and TRBJ2-6, is EPEVTQTPSHQVTQMGQEVILRCVPISNHLYFYWYRQILGQKVEFLVSFYNNEISEKSEIFDDQFSVERPDGSNFTLKIRSTKLEDSAMYFCASYWGGANVLTFGAGSRLTVL.